The 30 T cell receptor beta chains listed next were all sequenced from one sample in a study of shared T cell receptors in the human thymus. Assay: immunoSEQ multiplex PCR; the TCRdb copy retains only in-frame clones and omits some. The table lists 500,000 to 850,000 clones, about 90% of them singletons, with roughly 0.0086% in the top ten. The sample was also reused in another study, on human thymus T cells.

Sequenced material: thymocytes. These receptors originate from a boy under two years old with a congenital heart defect.

The chain is built from TRBV13 and TRBJ2-3, with D unclear. Germline CDR1 reads PRHDT; CDR2 reads FYEKMQ (reference sequence). V was cut by 4 bases and J by 2 bases, with 25 bases left in between. The length of the CDR3 is 19 residues. This CDR3 is CASSSGPLTRPGYTDTQYF. The CDR3 DNA sequence: TGTGCCAGCAGCTCTGGGCCCCTGACACGACCTGGTTACACAGATACGCAGTATTTT. Combining the CDR3 with reference TRBV13 and TRBJ2-3 gives the whole variable domain AAGVIQSPRHLIKEKRETATLKCYPIPRHDTVYWYQQGPGQDPQFLISFYEKMQSDKGSIPDRFSAQQFSDYHSELNMSSLELGDSALYFCASSSGPLTRPGYTDTQYFGPGTRLTVL.

The chain joins TRBV28 to TRBJ2-1, with TRBD2 matching over 8 bases. Losses at the gene ends were 2 bases for V and 0 bases for J; bases not matched to a gene: 0. Germline lookup yields CDR1 MDHEN and CDR2 SYDVKM. The CDR3 contains 15 residues. In nucleotides, the CDR3 is TGTGCCAGCAGTTTAGGGACTAGCTCCTACAATGAGCAGTTCTTC. Translating gives CASSLGTSSYNEQFF.

V gene TRBV6-5 combines with J gene TRBJ2-1, with D perhaps TRBD1 (6 bases). V shed 7 bases and J shed 4 bases, with 17 bases lying between them. Germline loops: CDR1 MNHEY, CDR2 SVGAGI. This CDR3 is 15 amino acids long. DNA for the CDR3: TGTGCCAGCAACCTACTAGGGGGTTCATACAATGAGCAGTTCTTC. Translating gives CASNLLGGSYNEQFF.

The chain has TRBV27 and TRBJ1-6, with TRBD1 matching 9 bases. The germline V gene encodes CDR1 MNHEY and CDR2 SMNVEV (reference sequence). Trimming removed 4 bases from V and 9 bases from J; junction bases left unmatched: 4. This CDR3 spans 14 amino acids. The CDR3 sequence: CASSSTGGISPLHF. In DNA form, the CDR3 reads TGTGCCAGCAGTTCGACAGGGGGAATTTCACCCCTCCACTTT.

This chain joins TRBV4-1 and TRBJ2-2, with D maybe TRBD2 (7 bases). The V gene's germline CDR1 is MGHRA and CDR2 YSYEKL. The CDR3 is 14 residues long. V lost 4 bases and J lost 6, with 12 bases in between. CDR3 bases: TGCGCCAGCAGCCCTTGGGGGGGCCCCGGGGAGCTGTTTTTT. Translated: CASSPWGGPGELFF.

The chain carries TRBV30 and TRBJ2-7; D is perhaps TRBD2 (6 bases). CDR1 is GTSNPN and CDR2 is SVGIG in the germline V gene (reference sequence). V was clipped by 2 bases and J by 2 bases, with 13 bases between them. The CDR3 length is 14 residues. CDR3 sequence reads: CAWSTRLAPYEQYF. The DNA of the CDR3 is TGTGCCTGGAGTACCCGGCTAGCGCCCTACGAGCAGTACTTC. The variable domain in full, completed from reference TRBV30 and TRBJ2-7, reads SQTIHQWPATLVQPVGSPLSLECTVEGTSNPNLYWYRQAAGRGLQLLFYSVGIGQISSEVPQNLSASRPQDRQFILSSKKLLLSDSGFYLCAWSTRLAPYEQYFGPGTRLTVT.

The rearrangement uses TRBV28 and TRBJ1-5, with TRBD1 as a possible D gene (6 bases). This CDR3 has 16 amino acids. V lost 6 bases to trimming and J lost 2 bases, with 17 bases between them. Per germline, CDR1 MDHEN and CDR2 SYDVKM. Written as DNA, the CDR3 is TGTGCCAGCAGACCCCACAGGGAATGGGGCAATCAGCCCCAGCATTTT. Its translation: CASRPHREWGNQPQHF.

A remark on this clone: The sample carries other DNA sequences with the same CDR3. This chain joins TRBV4-1 and TRBJ1-4; unclear D gene. The V gene's germline CDR1 is MGHRA and CDR2 YSYEKL. V lost 1 base to trimming and J lost 0 bases, with 6 bases between them. CDR3 length equals 15 residues. The CDR3 reads CASSQVSATNEKLFF. DNA of the CDR3: TGCGCCAGCAGCCAAGTGTCTGCAACTAATGAAAAACTGTTTTTT.

V and J are TRBV14 and TRBJ2-3; no clear D. Germline assignment: CDR1 SGHDN and CDR2 FVKESK. Trimming took off 5 bases at V and 5 bases at J, with 5 bases between the two ends. This CDR3 is 11 amino acids long. The CDR3 nucleotides read TGTGCCAGCAGCAGGAGAGATACGCAGTATTTT. This sequence encodes CASSRRDTQYF. Drawing the rest from reference TRBV14 and TRBJ2-3, the complete variable domain is EAGVTQFPSHSVIEKGQTVTLRCDPISGHDNLYWYRRVMGKEIKFLLHFVKESKQDESGMPNNRFLAERTGGTYSTLKVQPAELEDSGVYFCASSRRDTQYFGPGTRLTVL.

The chain employs TRBV5-6 and TRBJ2-1; perhaps TRBD2 as D (5 bases). V was shortened by 2 bases and J by 0 bases, with 15 bases between the two germline ends. CDR1 and CDR2 (germline): SGHDT, YYEEEE. The CDR3 has 17 residues. The CDR3 nucleotides are TGTGCCAGCAGCTTAGGAGCGGAAATGAGCTCCTACAATGAGCAGTTCTTC. Translating it yields CASSLGAEMSSYNEQFF. Full variable domain (missing parts from reference TRBV5-6 and TRBJ2-1): DAGVTQSPTHLIKTRGQQVTLRCSPKSGHDTVSWYQQALGQGPQFIFQYYEEEERQRGNFPDRFSGHQFPNYSSELNVNALLLGDSALYLCASSLGAEMSSYNEQFFGPGTRLTVL.

The V and J genes are TRBV28 and TRBJ2-2; D perhaps matches TRBD1 (6 bases). Germline assignment: CDR1 MDHEN and CDR2 SYDVKM. The length of the CDR3 is 18 residues. V was trimmed by 6 bases and J by 2 bases, leaving 22 bases between them. The CDR3 DNA is TGTGCCAGCAGCACAATAGTTTGGCGACAGGCTAACACCGGGGAGCTGTTTTTT. Its translation is CASSTIVWRQANTGELFF.

The V gene is TRBV13, the J gene TRBJ2-1; 12 bases agree with TRBD2. V lost 0 bases to trimming and J lost 10 bases; unmatched junction nucleotides: 10. Germline assignment: CDR1 PRHDT and CDR2 FYEKMQ (reference sequence). The CDR3 length is 17 residues. CDR3 sequence (DNA): TGTGCCAGCAGCTTAGGGCTAGCGGGGGGGCCCGTTGTGGAGCAGTTCTTC. Translating it yields CASSLGLAGGPVVEQFF. Complete variable domain (other parts from reference TRBV13 and TRBJ2-1): AAGVIQSPRHLIKEKRETATLKCYPIPRHDTVYWYQQGPGQDPQFLISFYEKMQSDKGSIPDRFSAQQFSDYHSELNMSSLELGDSALYFCASSLGLAGGPVVEQFFGPGTRLTVL.

The chain joins TRBV6-1 to TRBJ2-1; 7 positions match TRBD1. Germline V gene data show CDR1 as MNHNS and CDR2 as SASEGT. J was trimmed by 4 bases and V by 2 bases; bases with no gene match: 8. The CDR3 totals 16 residues. The CDR3 is CASSERMGDSYNEQFF. CDR3 DNA sequence: TGTGCCAGCAGTGAAAGAATGGGGGACAGTTACAATGAGCAGTTCTTC.

This sequence joins TRBV30 and TRBJ1-5; 7 nucleotides align to TRBD1. The CDR3 totals 15 residues. The J segment lost 2 bases and the V segment lost 3 bases, leaving 7 bases of the junction unmatched. The germline V gene has CDR1 GTSNPN and CDR2 SVGIG (reference sequence). For the CDR3, the DNA is TGTGCCTGGAGCGACAGGGCTGGGGGCAATCAGCCCCAGCATTTT. Its translation is CAWSDRAGGNQPQHF.

CDR3 amino acids: CASSQDHKASGRADEQFF. CDR3 DNA: TGCGCCAGCAGCCAAGATCATAAAGCTAGCGGGAGGGCAGATGAGCAGTTCTTC. The chain uses TRBV4-1 and TRBJ2-1; the match to TRBD2 covers 12 bases. V shed 0 bases, J shed 8 bases, and the junction held 11 bases outside the gene matches. In germline, CDR1 is MGHRA, CDR2 YSYEKL. The CDR3 covers 18 residues.

This sequence joins TRBV28 and TRBJ1-4, with 7 nucleotides matching TRBD1. Unmatched junction bases numbered 5, after V lost 6 bases and J lost 1 base. This CDR3 has 15 residues. Per germline, CDR1 MDHEN and CDR2 SYDVKM. CDR3 amino acids: CASRRRQGTNEKLFF. CDR3 nucleotides: TGTGCCAGCAGGCGCCGACAGGGAACTAATGAAAAACTGTTTTTT.

The V call is TRBV6-5, the J call TRBJ2-7, with 9 bases matching TRBD1. With V trimmed by 6 bases and J by 5 bases, 5 bases remained unmatched. Germline V CDR1 and CDR2: MNHEY, SVGAGI. The CDR3 loop spans 13 amino acids. The CDR3 is CASSRDRENEQYF. The CDR3 DNA reads TGTGCCAGCAGCCGGGACAGGGAGAACGAGCAGTACTTC.

The genes are TRBV19 and TRBJ1-2; TRBD1 agrees at 8 bases. The CDR3 has 17 amino acids. With 2 bases clipped from V and 4 bases from J, the junction kept 12 bases outside the gene matches. CDR1 and CDR2 from the germline V gene are LNHDA and SQIVND (reference sequence). The CDR3 bases are TGTGCCAGTAGTATACGGGACAGGAAACCCTTAGGCTATGGCTACACCTTC. Residues: CASSIRDRKPLGYGYTF.

The chain couples TRBV18 to TRBJ2-7; TRBD1 agrees at 7 bases. The CDR3 contains 15 residues. Germline V gene data show CDR1 as KGHSH and CDR2 as LQKENI. With 5 bases clipped from V and 3 bases from J, the junction kept 10 bases outside the gene matches. The CDR3 reads CASSGPGQINYEQYF. As DNA, the CDR3 is TGTGCCAGCTCAGGTCCGGGACAGATCAACTACGAGCAGTACTTC.

V is TRBV7-2 and J is TRBJ2-5, with 10 positions matching TRBD2. CDR1 and CDR2 (germline): SGHTA, FQGNSA. There are 16 residues in the CDR3. The V and J ends lost 6 bases and 2 bases, in that order; junction bases with no gene match: 9. CDR3 bases: TGTGCCAGCAGGGGACTAGCGAGGATGGAACAAGAGACCCAGTACTTC. It is translated as CASRGLARMEQETQYF.

The chain carries TRBV27 and TRBJ2-3; TRBD2 matches at 11 bases. The CDR3 extends over 17 amino acids. Germline trimming cut 0 bases from V and 5 bases from J; bases unmatched to any gene: 7. The germline V gene has CDR1 MNHEY and CDR2 SMNVEV (reference sequence). CDR3 in amino acids: CASSLSPLAGGIDTQYF. The DNA of the CDR3 is TGTGCCAGCAGTTTATCCCCTCTAGCGGGAGGTATAGATACGCAGTATTTT.

V and J are TRBV6-5 and TRBJ1-2, with D perhaps TRBD1 (5 bases). Germline CDR1 MNHEY, CDR2 SVGAGI. CDR3 length: 14 residues. V lost 6 bases, J lost 5 bases, and 16 bases lay in between. CDR3 bases: TGTGCCAGCAGCCGTCGGACGGACAAATATGGCTACACCTTC. It codes for CASSRRTDKYGYTF.

The rearrangement links TRBV4-3 to TRBJ2-7; no definite D call. This CDR3 contains 13 residues. Trimming left V 0 bases short and J 3 bases short, with 6 bases between. Germline CDR1 is LGHNA and CDR2 is YSLEER. CDR3 protein: CASSQDLRYEQYF. The CDR3 DNA reads as TGCGCCAGCAGCCAAGATCTGCGCTACGAGCAGTACTTC.

This chain joins TRBV7-9 and TRBJ2-2, with 14 bases that match TRBD2. Germline CDR1 is SEHNR and CDR2 is FQNEAQ (reference sequence). Unmatched junction bases numbered 6, after V lost 6 bases and J lost 6 bases. The CDR3 contains 16 residues. The CDR3 DNA is TGTGCCAGCAGTTCACCGACTAGCGGGGGGGCCGGGGAGCTGTTTTTT. As protein: CASSSPTSGGAGELFF.

This rearrangement joins TRBV28 to TRBJ2-5; the match to TRBD2 covers 13 bases. Germline trimming cut 4 bases from V and 4 bases from J; bases unmatched to any gene: 9. This CDR3 is built from 17 residues. The germline V gene encodes CDR1 MDHEN and CDR2 SYDVKM. The CDR3 nucleotides are TGTGCCAGCAGTTCCCCGGGACTAGCGGGAAAGGGAGAGACCCAGTACTTC. This codes for CASSSPGLAGKGETQYF.

CDR3 region: CASSQGRERDTEAFF. CDR3 nucleotides: TGTGCCAGCAGCCAAGGGAGGGAGAGGGACACTGAAGCTTTCTTT. The chain has TRBV14 and TRBJ1-1; no clear D. CDR1 is SGHDN, CDR2 FVKESK, per germline. The CDR3 runs 15 residues. The ends were cut back, 1 base at V and 3 bases at J, with 12 bases in the middle.

J is TRBJ1-5 and V is TRBV27, with D possibly matching TRBD1 (6 bases). CDR3 length: 14 residues. Germline loops: CDR1 MNHEY, CDR2 SMNVEV (reference sequence). V gave up 10 bases and J gave up 4 bases, with 17 bases separating them. CDR3 loop: CATERGGYNQPQHF. The CDR3 DNA sequence: TGTGCCACCGAGCGCGGGGGCTATAATCAGCCCCAGCATTTT.

The chain's CDR3 is CASSFILAGLSPRTDTQYF. In DNA form, the CDR3 reads TGTGCCAGCAGCTTTATTCTAGCGGGCCTCTCCCCGCGCACAGATACGCAGTATTTT. This chain links TRBV7-2 with TRBJ2-3; 8 nucleotides line up with TRBD2. The CDR3 has 19 amino acids. Trimming took 3 bases from V and 1 from J; bases not matched to a gene: 15. Per germline, CDR1 SGHTA and CDR2 FQGNSA.

The CDR3 loop reads CASSLRGGFDYEQYF. CDR3 in DNA: TGTGCCAGCAGCTTGAGGGGAGGATTCGACTACGAGCAGTACTTC. J is TRBJ2-5 and V is TRBV5-4, with a tentative D call TRBD2 (6 bases). The J call may be mistaken, given a closer DNA end match to TRBJ2-7. The CDR3 runs to 15 residues. Germline lookup yields CDR1 SGHNT and CDR2 YYREEE (reference sequence).

This clone has a handful of counts. The chain links TRBV5-4 to TRBJ2-7; 10 nucleotides line up with TRBD1. The germline gives CDR1 SGHNT, CDR2 YYREEE (reference sequence). V dropped 0 bases and J dropped 5; count of bases not matched to a gene: 2. The CDR3 length is 14 residues. The CDR3 here is CASSLGTGGHEQYF. CDR3 DNA sequence: TGTGCCAGCAGCTTGGGGACAGGGGGACACGAGCAGTACTTC. The entire variable domain, with the rest obtained from reference TRBV5-4 and TRBJ2-7, is as follows: ETGVTQSPTHLIKTRGQQVTLRCSSQSGHNTVSWYQQALGQGPQFIFQYYREEENGRGNFPPRFSGLQFPNYSSELNVNALELDDSALYLCASSLGTGGHEQYFGPGTRLTVT.